Each of the 30 T cell receptor beta chains below was sequenced from the same sample in a study of OX40 agonist ivuxolimab in advanced cancers. Profiling relied on immunoSEQ multiplex PCR, and the TCRdb table lists in-frame clones only, not all of them. The sample records 50,000 or so clones, 90% to 95% being singletons. The sample here was CD4+ or CD8+ T cells sorted from blood, taken in a trial of the OX40 agonist ivuxolimab. These receptors were obtained from an adult with an advanced solid tumor such as melanoma, head and neck, liver or kidney cancer.

This chain uses TRBV28 with TRBJ1-2, with 9 bases that match TRBD1. The length of the CDR3 is 17 residues. V lost 9 bases to trimming and J lost 0 bases; unmatched junction nucleotides: 14. Germline loops: CDR1 MDHEN, CDR2 SYDVKM. CDR3 protein: CASTSWDRERANYGYTF. As DNA, the CDR3 is TGTGCCAGTACTTCGTGGGACAGGGAGAGGGCTAACTATGGCTACACCTTC.

This chain joins TRBV6-5 and TRBJ1-4, with D tentatively TRBD1 (6 bases). CDR3 length: 13 amino acids. The V gene's germline CDR1 is MNHEY and CDR2 SVGAGI. V lost 1 base to trimming and J lost 14 bases, with 14 bases between them. The CDR3 here is CASSYWRGERLFF. Here the CDR3 DNA reads TGTGCCAGCAGTTACTGGAGGGGGGAGCGGCTGTTTTTT.

This chain connects TRBV28 to TRBJ1-2, with a possible D match to TRBD1 (6 bases). Germline V gene data show CDR1 as MDHEN and CDR2 as SYDVKM. V shed 2 bases and J shed 4 bases, with 14 bases lying between them. This CDR3 spans 15 amino acids. The CDR3 region has the DNA TGTGCCAGCAGTTTAACCCCCGGACAGACCTATGGCTACACCTTC. Translation: CASSLTPGQTYGYTF.

This chain connects TRBV28 to TRBJ2-3, with D perhaps matching TRBD2 (5 bases). V gave up 6 bases and J gave up 6 bases, with 10 bases separating them. CDR1 and CDR2 (germline): MDHEN, SYDVKM. The CDR3 is 12 residues long. CDR3 amino acids: CASRGSGDTQYF. CDR3 DNA: TGTGCCAGCAGGGGCTCGGGGGATACGCAGTATTTT. The full variable domain, completed using reference TRBV28 and TRBJ2-3, is DVKVTQSSRYLVKRTGEKVFLECVQDMDHENMFWYRQDPGLGLRLIYFSYDVKMKEKGDIPEGYSVSREKKERFSLILESASTNQTSMYLCASRGSGDTQYFGPGTRLTVL.

This clone was seen a single time. The CDR3 protein is CASSLPLAGGPAYEQYF. CDR3 nucleotide sequence: TGTGCCAGCAGCTTACCCCTAGCGGGAGGACCGGCCTACGAGCAGTACTTC. V gene TRBV7-9 combines with J gene TRBJ2-7; 11 bases are shared with TRBD2. The V and J ends lost 2 bases and 2 bases, in that order; junction bases with no gene match: 8. The CDR3 runs 17 residues. Germline CDR1 and CDR2: SEHNR and FQNEAQ (reference sequence).

The rearrangement uses TRBV27 and TRBJ2-1; D perhaps matches TRBD2 (5 bases). Germline V lookup: CDR1 MNHEY, CDR2 SMNVEV (reference sequence). This CDR3 has 13 amino acids. V was clipped by 7 bases and J by 6 bases, with 13 bases between them. In DNA form, the CDR3 reads TGTGCCAGCACCTTAGCCCGGGGCAATGAGCAGTTCTTC. It is translated as CASTLARGNEQFF.

V usage is TRBV4-1 and J usage is TRBJ2-7; no definite D call. This CDR3 comprises 14 residues. V lost 5 bases, J lost 2 bases, and 13 bases lay in between. Looked up from germline, CDR1 is MGHRA and CDR2 is YSYEKL. The CDR3 DNA reads TGCGCCAGCAGCTACGACGGACCCGCCTACGAGCAGTACTTC. Residues: CASSYDGPAYEQYF.

This rearrangement joins TRBV7-9 to TRBJ2-3; D call uncertain. Germline CDR1 SEHNR, CDR2 FQNEAQ (reference sequence). The CDR3 runs 13 residues. V shed 5 bases and J shed 4 bases, with 10 bases lying between them. In nucleotides, the CDR3 is TGTGCCAGCAGCCGCCGGTCGGCAGATACGCAGTATTTT. This codes for CASSRRSADTQYF.

The chain is built from TRBV13 and TRBJ2-7; D may correspond to TRBD1 or TRBD2 (5 bases each). The V and J ends lost 3 bases and 2 bases respectively, with 11 bases between them. The CDR3 consists of 14 residues. Germline lookup yields CDR1 PRHDT and CDR2 FYEKMQ (reference sequence). The CDR3 loop is CASSFPGRAYEQYF. CDR3 bases: TGTGCCAGCAGCTTCCCGGGACGGGCCTACGAGCAGTACTTC.

This rearrangement joins TRBV6-5 to TRBJ2-2; D call uncertain. CDR3 length equals 13 residues. The V gene lost 9 bases and the J gene lost 4 bases, with 12 bases spanning the gap. CDR1 is MNHEY, CDR2 SVGAGI, per germline. Written as DNA, the CDR3 is TGTGCCAGTCGACCCTCTAGCACCGGGGAGCTGTTTTTT. This codes for CASRPSSTGELFF.

The rearrangement uses TRBV27 and TRBJ2-7; TRBD2 matches at 9 bases. The CDR3 spans 15 residues. Germline-derived CDR1 and CDR2 are MNHEY and SMNVEV (reference sequence). Losses at the gene ends were 2 bases for V and 4 bases for J; bases not matched to a gene: 6. Written as DNA, the CDR3 is TGTGCCAGCAGTTTAGCGGCTAGCGGGAATTACGAGCAGTACTTC. It is translated as CASSLAASGNYEQYF.

The chain uses TRBV6-5 and TRBJ1-5; possible D gene TRBD1, 5 bases. The germline CDR1 and CDR2 sequences are MNHEY and SVGAGI. This CDR3 has 12 amino acids. V was trimmed by 2 bases and J by 8 bases, leaving 7 bases between them. The CDR3 is CASSYGGEPQHF. For the CDR3, the DNA is TGTGCCAGCAGTTACGGGGGGGAGCCCCAGCATTTT.

There are a few counts of this clone. The chain employs TRBV4-3 and TRBJ1-5, with TRBD1 matching over 7 bases. Germline lookup yields CDR1 LGHNA and CDR2 YSLEER. V lost 3 bases and J lost 3; bases outside the gene matches: 8. CDR3 length: 16 residues. DNA of the CDR3: TGCGCCAGCAGCCAGGGCTGGGGACAGTTCAATCAGCCCCAGCATTTT. Residues: CASSQGWGQFNQPQHF.

This chain uses TRBV27 with TRBJ2-1; the D gene is possibly TRBD2 (6 bases). Trimming stripped 5 bases from V and 1 base from J, with 15 bases between. CDR3 length: 16 residues. Per the germline V gene, CDR1 is MNHEY and CDR2 is SMNVEV (reference sequence). The CDR3 region has the DNA TGTGCCAGCAGTCCCTCGGCGGGAATGTCCTACAATGAGCAGTTCTTC. Its translation is CASSPSAGMSYNEQFF.

This sequence joins TRBV5-1 and TRBJ1-1, with 7 bases lining up with TRBD1. The CDR3 spans 19 residues. CDR1 and CDR2 from the germline V gene are SGHRS and YFSETQ. Unmatched junction bases numbered 20, after V lost 5 bases and J lost 1 base. DNA of the CDR3: TGCGCCAGCAGACTAAGTTATCCTCCACAGGGGTTGGGGAACACTGAAGCTTTCTTT. This encodes CASRLSYPPQGLGNTEAFF.

The rearrangement uses TRBV4-1 and TRBJ1-5; maybe TRBD1 (6 bases). The CDR3 is 17 residues long. Germline assignment: CDR1 MGHRA and CDR2 YSYEKL. The V gene lost 0 bases and the J gene lost 7 bases, with 19 bases spanning the gap. CDR3 in amino acids: CASSQDLAMGAGQPQHF. The CDR3 DNA reads as TGCGCCAGCAGCCAAGATCTTGCGATGGGGGCAGGCCAGCCCCAGCATTTT.

This chain joins TRBV4-3 and TRBJ2-7, with 9 bases fitting TRBD2. Per germline, CDR1 LGHNA and CDR2 YSLEER. CDR3 length: 15 residues. Trimming at V came to 1 base and at J to 4 bases, leaving 5 bases not matched to a gene. For the CDR3, the DNA is TGCGCCAGCAGCCAAGGGACTAGCGTCGTATACGAGCAGTACTTC. This codes for CASSQGTSVVYEQYF.

This clone was seen only a few times. The chain links TRBV28 to TRBJ2-6; 8 bases are shared with TRBD1. The CDR3 sequence is 19 residues long. The trim removed 5 bases at V and 0 bases at J, leaving 12 bases unmatched. Germline lookup yields CDR1 MDHEN and CDR2 SYDVKM. This CDR3 reads CASSSLGTGFSSGANVLTF. The CDR3 coding sequence is TGTGCCAGCAGTAGCCTGGGGACAGGTTTTAGCTCTGGGGCCAACGTCCTGACTTTC.

The gene calls are TRBV27 and TRBJ2-5, with 7 bases aligning to TRBD1. Germline values: CDR1 MNHEY, CDR2 SMNVEV (reference sequence). CDR3 length equals 17 residues. V shed 3 bases and J 4 bases; nucleotides not matched to a gene: 14. The chain's CDR3 is CASSFLSEGTAGETQYF. CDR3 DNA: TGTGCCAGCAGTTTTCTCTCCGAGGGGACAGCAGGAGAGACCCAGTACTTC.

This clone was counted a single time. The chain links TRBV6-5 to TRBJ2-5, with D unresolved. V lost 6 bases to trimming and J lost 3 bases, with 8 bases between them. Germline V gene lookup returns CDR1 MNHEY and CDR2 SVGAGI. This CDR3 has 12 residues. Here the CDR3 reads CASRTSEETQYF. CDR3 bases: TGTGCCAGCAGAACGAGCGAAGAGACCCAGTACTTC.

This chain uses TRBV4-3 with TRBJ2-7; no reliable D call. Germline lookup yields CDR1 LGHNA and CDR2 YSLEER. There are 15 residues in the CDR3. The V end lost 0 bases, the J end lost 2 bases, and 11 bases lay between the germline ends. The CDR3 here is CASSQDQEGTYEQYF. In DNA, the CDR3 is TGCGCCAGCAGCCAAGATCAGGAAGGAACCTACGAGCAGTACTTC.

This clone was recorded only once. The chain joins TRBV5-6 to TRBJ2-7, with 7 bases identical to TRBD1. In germline, CDR1 is SGHDT, CDR2 YYEEEE. The CDR3 totals 13 residues. Losses at the gene ends were 4 bases for V and 5 bases for J; bases not matched to a gene: 6. The CDR3 here is CASSPTGLHEQYF. CDR3 coding DNA: TGTGCCAGCAGCCCGACAGGGTTGCACGAGCAGTACTTC.

The V call is TRBV13, the J call TRBJ2-5, with D perhaps given as TRBD1 or TRBD2 (6 bases each). Germline V lookup: CDR1 PRHDT, CDR2 FYEKMQ (reference sequence). Trimming stripped 4 bases from V and 1 base from J, with 16 bases between. The CDR3 contains 16 residues. The CDR3 nucleotides are TGTGCCAGCAGCTCCCTTGGGGGGCGGGTCCAAGAGACCCAGTACTTC. Amino acids: CASSSLGGRVQETQYF.

The chain links TRBV7-9 to TRBJ2-7; TRBD1 aligns across 7 bases. This CDR3 has 12 amino acids. CDR1 SEHNR and CDR2 FQNEAQ come from the germline V gene (reference sequence). V was pared by 5 bases and J by 3 bases, with 1 base of the junction left unmatched. The CDR3 is CASSGDSYEQYF. CDR3 nucleotide sequence: TGTGCCAGCAGCGGGGACAGCTACGAGCAGTACTTC.

The chain couples TRBV5-1 to TRBJ2-1, with D perhaps assigned TRBD1 or TRBD2 (7 bases each). The CDR3 runs 16 residues. V lost 4 bases and J 5 bases, leaving 19 bases between the germline ends. Germline-derived CDR1 and CDR2 are SGHRS and YFSETQ. CDR3 amino acids: CASSPQTGRGHNEQFF. CDR3 coding DNA: TGCGCCAGCAGCCCGCAGACAGGGAGGGGCCACAATGAGCAGTTCTTC.

The rearrangement uses TRBV10-3 and TRBJ2-7; 10 bases match TRBD1. The CDR3 is 16 amino acids. Looked up from germline, CDR1 is ENHRY and CDR2 is SYGVKD. The trim removed 4 bases at V and 0 bases at J, leaving 6 bases unmatched. In nucleotides, the CDR3 is TGTGCCATCAGTGCCCCGGACAGGGGGGACTCCTACGAGCAGTACTTC. It codes for CAISAPDRGDSYEQYF.

This chain joins TRBV19 and TRBJ1-5, with no clear D. Deletions cut 3 bases from V and 3 bases from J, with 6 bases between. The CDR3 totals 13 residues. Germline lookup yields CDR1 LNHDA and CDR2 SQIVND (reference sequence). The CDR3 coding sequence is TGTGCCAGTAGTATTGGGTACAATCAGCCCCAGCATTTT. It translates to CASSIGYNQPQHF.

The J gene is TRBJ2-3, the V gene TRBV14; 7 positions agree with TRBD2. The V segment lost 4 bases and the J segment 0 bases; nucleotides outside the gene matches: 7. CDR1 and CDR2 (germline): SGHDN, FVKESK. The CDR3 is made up of 16 amino acids. The CDR3 loop is CASSPFQAGSTDTQYF. In DNA, the CDR3 is TGTGCCAGCAGCCCCTTTCAAGCGGGAAGCACAGATACGCAGTATTTT. The full variable domain, in which reference TRBV14 and TRBJ2-3 provide the parts outside the CDR3, is EAGVTQFPSHSVIEKGQTVTLRCDPISGHDNLYWYRRVMGKEIKFLLHFVKESKQDESGMPNNRFLAERTGGTYSTLKVQPAELEDSGVYFCASSPFQAGSTDTQYFGPGTRLTVL.

The chain carries TRBV4-3 and TRBJ1-1; D possibly corresponds to TRBD1 (5 bases). With 0 bases removed from V and 5 bases from J, the gap between germline ends came to 13 bases. The CDR3 has 15 residues. Per germline, CDR1 LGHNA and CDR2 YSLEER. The CDR3, as DNA: TGCGCCAGCAGCCAAGATCGGGCAGGGAGAACTGAAGCTTTCTTT. This translates into CASSQDRAGRTEAFF.

The rearrangement uses TRBV9 and TRBJ2-3, with D perhaps TRBD2 (6 bases). The germline V gene has CDR1 SGDLS and CDR2 YYNGEE. The CDR3 is made up of 13 amino acids. V lost 3 bases and J lost 8, with 13 bases in between. DNA of the CDR3: TGTGCCAGCAGCGACCAGCGGGCGGTTACGCAGTATTTT. Translating gives CASSDQRAVTQYF.